Sequencing of this T cell receptor beta chain was carried out in a study of blood T cell repertoires in COVID-19. Study processing details: Counts of nucleated cells, estimated from reference gene primer amplification, were obtained. Sequenced by immunoSEQ multiplex PCR; TCRdb stores in-frame clones only, minus some. D and trimming come from the DNA, and the V and J calls and clone size come from that table. The sample contains about 220,000 clones, approximately 77% of which appear only once. Sequenced sample: peripheral blood. The receptor's source is a woman older than 75 with acute or convalescent COVID-19.

CDR3 sequence (DNA): TGTGCCAGCTCACCTAGCGGGCCTAGCTCCTACAATGAGCAGTTCTTC. This translates into CASSPSGPSSYNEQFF. The J gene is TRBJ2-1, the V gene TRBV9; 8 bases agree with TRBD2. Germline V lookup: CDR1 SGDLS, CDR2 YYNGEE. The V segment lost 7 bases and the J segment 0 bases; nucleotides outside the gene matches: 9. The CDR3 contains 16 residues.